The entry below gives a single T cell receptor beta chain sequence along with its context. Its antigen is as yet unknown. Only in-frame clones appear in the TCRdb table, and some are missing; sequencing was by immunoSEQ multiplex PCR. This repertoire shows 80,000 to 100,000 clones, under 90% found once; its top ten account for over 2.5%. This record comes from a study of T cell responses to AZD1222 COVID-19 vaccine. The CDR3 covers 15 residues. V was cut by 4 bases and J by 3 bases, with 13 bases left in between. Per the germline V gene, CDR1 is SGHAT and CDR2 is FQNNGV. Study-wide findings and caveats: Breadth and depth of Spike-specific TCRs rose after two AZD1222 doses. Reports say nearly half of spike-specific TCRs go after unmutated variant regions. Dominant at 160-218 and 743-854, vaccine-associated CD4 TCRs also spanned spike.

This TCR was recovered from an adult in good health. The sample in question was peripheral blood, obtained on day 0 of MenACWY control vaccination. The rearrangement links TRBV11-2 to TRBJ1-3; D gene uncertain. The chain's CDR3 is CASSSGRSGGNTIYF. CDR3 DNA sequence: TGTGCCAGCAGCTCCGGACGTTCTGGTGGAAACACCATATATTTT. The full variable domain, completed using reference TRBV11-2 and TRBJ1-3, is EAGVAQSPRYKIIEKRQSVAFWCNPISGHATLYWYQQILGQGPKLLIQFQNNGVVDDSQLPKDRFSAERLKGVDSTLKIQPAKLEDSAVYLCASSSGRSGGNTIYFGEGSWLTVV.